This TCR beta chain was retrieved from a study of CD8 T cells in Susac syndrome. Peripheral blood CD8+ and CD4+ T cells were profiled by TCR beta sequencing. Healthy donors acted as controls, with matching for age and sex. Bulk CD8+ and CD4+ cells came from magnetic negative isolation; CD8+ TEMRA by FACS. Random hexamers primed reverse transcription of about 0.5 to 1 ug RNA. TCRdb re-called the immunoSEQ multiplex PCR reads through MiXCR, storing one row per CDR3 protein. The sample yields 90,000 to 150,000 distinct CDR3 sequences, around 94% seen once. V was trimmed by 3 bases and J by 11 bases, leaving 17 bases between them. Looked up from germline, CDR1 is MDHEN and CDR2 is SYDVKM. CDR3 length: 13 residues.

The material sequenced was CD4+ T cells from PBMCs. The rearrangement joins TRBV28 to TRBJ2-7; D gene unclear. This clonotype originated in a human donor in good health. DNA of the CDR3: TGTGCCAGCAGTTTTAGTAGTCAACAGAAGGAGTACTTC. Translated, it gives CASSFSSQQKEYF.